This T cell receptor (delta chain) was found in a study of Vδ1+ human thymocytes. Per germline, CDR1 TSWWSYY and CDR2 QGS. V gave up 0 bases and J gave up 0 bases, with 11 bases separating them. CDR3 length equals 16 residues. Whole-study findings and limits: Thymic TRG and TRD repertoires appeared highly polyclonal, with Gaussian CDR3 length distributions.

The table lists this clone with a few counts. No antigen is known for it. Extracted RNA was reverse transcribed into cDNA. CDR3 amplicons came from multiplex PCR with pooled V-gene forward and constant-region reverse primers. TCRdb repeated clone calling on the multiplex PCR reads with CATT. Of 20,000 to 25,000 delta-chain clones detected, about 8% appear once; the ten largest clones hold approximately 1%. The chain recombines TRDV1 with TRDJ1; no clear D gene. Sample: Vdelta1+ gamma-delta thymocytes from the thymus. Subset specified: FACS-sorted CD3+ TCRalphabeta- TCRVdelta1+ TCRVdelta2- thymocytes. The source of this sequence is a child less than two years old who had congenital heart surgery. The CDR3 spells CALGELVHPYTDKLIF. The CDR3 bases are TGTGCTCTTGGGGAACTAGTCCACCCATACACCGATAAACTCATCTTT.